These 21 T cell receptor beta chains came from one sample sequenced in a study of monozygotic twins with inflammatory bowel disease (dated by TCRdb to about 2019). Library construction relied on 5' RACE. The sequencer was an Illumina HiSeq 2500. After TCRdb reprocessed the reads, each CDR3 protein sequence was kept as one row, without DNA. This sample's table contains 400,000 to 500,000 distinct CDR3 sequences. Clones ranked in the top ten supply approximately 2.3% of the sample. The sequenced material came from blood. These receptors were obtained from a human donor with ulcerative colitis or Crohn's disease, or a healthy co-twin of an affected twin (not recorded which).

The chain carries TRBV27 and TRBJ1-5; as DNA is missing, the TRBD1 call by TCRdb cannot be tested. CDR1 and CDR2 (germline): MNHEY, SMNVEV (reference sequence). This CDR3 region has 17 residues. CDR3 region: CASCCPPGGPFNQPQHF.

The rearrangement uses TRBV7-2 and TRBJ2-3; no DNA is available, so the TRBD1 call from TCRdb remains unchecked. The CDR3 has 15 residues. Germline CDR1 is SGHTA and CDR2 is FQGNSA. CDR3 amino acids: CASSSGQGMGDTQYF.

The rearrangement uses TRBV29-1 and TRBJ2-1; without DNA, the TCRdb call of TRBD2 cannot be checked. This CDR3 has 12 amino acids. CDR1 is SQVTM, CDR2 ANQGSEA, per germline. This chain's CDR3 is CSVVGGFSEQFF.

V and J are TRBV20-1 and TRBJ1-2; the TRBD1 assignment by TCRdb is unverifiable without DNA. CDR1 and CDR2 from the germline V gene are DFQATT and SNEGSKA (reference sequence). This CDR3 contains 14 residues. The CDR3 loop reads CSAAIGQGARGYTF.

This chain connects TRBV11-2 to TRBJ1-4; the TRBD1 assignment by TCRdb is unverifiable without DNA. Germline lookup yields CDR1 SGHAT and CDR2 FQNNGV. The CDR3 runs to 14 residues. CDR3 region: CASSMGQGGEKLFF.

This clonotype is labeled large based on frequency. The chain carries TRBV2 and TRBJ2-1. Germline CDR1 reads SNHLY; CDR2 reads FYNNEI. The CDR3 totals 11 residues. The CDR3 reads CASREYNEQFF.

This chain connects TRBV10-2 to TRBJ2-7. Germline loops: CDR1 WSHSY, CDR2 SAAADI. The CDR3 has 13 residues. The CDR3 sequence is CASGGSGPYEQYF.

The rearrangement links TRBV3-1 to TRBJ2-1; TCRdb's D gene call, TRBD2, goes unchecked for lack of DNA. The CDR3 is made up of 14 amino acids. From germline, CDR1 is LGHDT and CDR2 YNNKEL (reference sequence). This CDR3 is CASGPLAVGGEQFF.

The J gene is TRBJ2-5, the V gene TRBV7-2; without DNA, the TCRdb call of TRBD1 cannot be checked. Looked up from germline, CDR1 is SGHTA and CDR2 is FQGNSA. The CDR3 runs to 15 residues. The CDR3 here is CASSFDRGSGETQYF.

The chain has TRBV5-6 and TRBJ2-2; TCRdb's D gene call, TRBD2, goes unchecked for lack of DNA. Looked up from germline, CDR1 is SGHDT and CDR2 is YYEEEE. There are 16 residues in the CDR3. CDR3 sequence reads: CASSPASGRIGGELFF.

The chain carries TRBV20-1 and TRBJ1-1; as DNA is missing, the TRBD1 call by TCRdb cannot be tested. The CDR3 spans 13 residues. Germline loops: CDR1 DFQATT, CDR2 SNEGSKA (reference sequence). The chain's CDR3 is CSARDPHVDRAFF.

V usage is TRBV4-3 and J usage is TRBJ2-7. The CDR3 consists of 15 residues. The germline V gene has CDR1 LGHNA and CDR2 YSLEER. Here the CDR3 reads CASSQLLGGSYEQYF.

This chain joins TRBV11-2 and TRBJ2-6; TCRdb designates TRBD1, a call that cannot be tested without DNA. CDR1 is SGHAT and CDR2 is FQNNGV in the germline V gene. The CDR3 loop spans 21 amino acids. The CDR3: CASSLDFYPGTGASGANVLTF.

The chain employs TRBV15 and TRBJ2-3; TCRdb returns TRBD1, unconfirmable since there is no DNA. The CDR3 spans 15 residues. Germline CDR1 reads LNHNV; CDR2 reads YYDKDF (reference sequence). The CDR3 sequence is CATSVARTDTDTQYF.

The chain is built from TRBV7-9 and TRBJ1-3. Germline loops: CDR1 SEHNR, CDR2 FQNEAQ (reference sequence). The CDR3 runs 16 residues. The CDR3 reads CASSAPGLVSGNTIYF.

The chain joins TRBV11-2 to TRBJ1-2; the TCRdb call, TRBD1, lacks DNA for checking. In germline, CDR1 is SGHAT, CDR2 FQNNGV. CDR3 length: 13 amino acids. CDR3 amino acids: CASSLVGTGVGTF.

The rearrangement links TRBV5-5 to TRBJ2-7; the D call of TRBD1 rests on TCRdb alone, since no DNA is present to check it. The CDR3 is made up of 15 amino acids. CDR1 and CDR2 (germline): SGHKS, YYEKEE (reference sequence). CDR3 sequence: CASSSSPGQGYEQYF.

The V gene is TRBV11-1, the J gene TRBJ2-2; TCRdb lists TRBD1, though no DNA is available to test this call. Germline lookup yields CDR1 SGHAT and CDR2 FQDESV (reference sequence). This CDR3 has 18 amino acids. The CDR3 here is CASSDPVHGQGITGELFF.

The chain is built from TRBV5-5 and TRBJ2-7; TCRdb proposes TRBD1, but this gene call is untestable without DNA. The CDR3 consists of 16 residues. Per the germline V gene, CDR1 is SGHKS and CDR2 is YYEKEE (reference sequence). This chain's CDR3 is CASSSPTGGHSYEQYF.

The chain combines TRBV5-8 with TRBJ2-2; TCRdb lists TRBD2, though no DNA is available to test this call. The CDR3 has 16 amino acids. CDR1 is SGHTS, CDR2 YDEGEE, per germline. The CDR3 loop reads CASSPGTNLNTGELFF.

The chain joins TRBV3-1 to TRBJ2-7; TCRdb calls TRBD1, which cannot be checked without DNA. Per germline, CDR1 LGHDT and CDR2 YNNKEL (reference sequence). CDR3 length: 13 amino acids. The CDR3 here is CASSRRGAYEQYF.